These 28 T cell receptor beta chains share one sample of origin, sequenced in a study of OX40 agonist ivuxolimab in advanced cancers. Sequenced by immunoSEQ multiplex PCR; TCRdb stores in-frame clones only, minus some. Seen here are around 71,000 clones, roughly three quarters observed once, and the top ten hold over 4.5%. The sequences come from CD4+ or CD8+ T cells sorted from blood, collected in a trial of the OX40 agonist ivuxolimab. These receptors came from an adult with an advanced solid tumor such as melanoma, head and neck, liver or kidney cancer.

This clone was detected once. The CDR3 loop is CASSLGQSTGELFF. In nucleotides, the CDR3 is TGTGCCAGCAGCTTAGGACAGTCCACCGGGGAGCTGTTTTTT. This sequence joins TRBV7-2 and TRBJ2-2; tentative D call: TRBD1 (5 bases). Trimming left V 1 base short and J 4 bases short, with 7 bases between. Germline values: CDR1 SGHTA, CDR2 FQGNSA. This CDR3 spans 14 amino acids.

The genes are TRBV6-4 and TRBJ2-7, with 7 nucleotides matching TRBD2. The CDR3 contains 14 residues. CDR1 and CDR2 (germline): MRHNA, SNTAGT. V was pared by 2 bases and J by 5 bases, with 6 bases of the junction left unmatched. Written as DNA, the CDR3 is TGTGCCAGCAGTGACAGGGCCCGGGAGGACGAGCAGTACTTC. Translated: CASSDRAREDEQYF.

V is TRBV30 and J is TRBJ1-5, with 10 positions matching TRBD1. CDR1 is GTSNPN, CDR2 SVGIG, per germline (reference sequence). The junction had 4 bases not matched to a gene; V was cut back by 5 bases and J by 6 bases. CDR3 size: 13 residues. The CDR3 DNA is TGTGCCTGGGGGGACAGGGGAGTTCAGCCCCAGCATTTT. It codes for CAWGDRGVQPQHF.

This clone was detected only a few times. The rearrangement links TRBV7-2 to TRBJ1-4; D gene uncertain. The CDR3 runs 14 residues. Trimming left V 5 bases short and J 4 bases short, with 11 bases between. From germline, CDR1 is SGHTA and CDR2 FQGNSA. The CDR3 region has the DNA TGTGCCAGCAGCCAAGGGCGGGGTAATGAAAAACTGTTTTTT. Translated: CASSQGRGNEKLFF.

The rearrangement joins TRBV5-1 to TRBJ2-7; TRBD1 agrees at 11 bases. V trimming: 3 bases; J trimming: 6 bases; junction bases outside the gene matches: 5. The CDR3 is made up of 14 amino acids. CDR1 is SGHRS and CDR2 is YFSETQ in the germline V gene. Written as DNA, the CDR3 is TGCGCCAGCAGCTGGGCGGGACAGGGGGGCGAGCAGTACTTC. Translated: CASSWAGQGGEQYF. The variable domain in full, completed from reference TRBV5-1 and TRBJ2-7, reads KAGVTQTPRYLIKTRGQQVTLSCSPISGHRSVSWYQQTPGQGLQFLFEYFSETQRNKGNFPGRFSGRQFSNSRSEMNVSTLELGDSALYLCASSWAGQGGEQYFGPGTRLTVT.

The chain combines TRBV5-1 with TRBJ2-7; 14 bases are a match to TRBD2. The CDR3 totals 17 residues. From germline, CDR1 is SGHRS and CDR2 YFSETQ. With 3 bases clipped from V and 5 bases from J, the junction kept 10 bases outside the gene matches. The chain's CDR3 is CASSWGTGTSGSNEQYF. The CDR3 DNA reads TGCGCCAGCAGCTGGGGGACCGGGACTAGCGGGAGTAACGAGCAGTACTTC.

The V call is TRBV7-2, the J call TRBJ2-7, with a weak D call TRBD2 (5 bases). CDR3 length equals 14 residues. Trimming pared 5 bases from V and 9 bases from J, leaving 20 bases between. The germline V gene encodes CDR1 SGHTA and CDR2 FQGNSA. CDR3 nucleotide sequence: TGTGCCAGCAGCCCCAGGACTGGCCCTATAACGCAGTACTTC. Residues: CASSPRTGPITQYF.

The V and J genes are TRBV21-1 and TRBJ2-2. TRBV21-1 is classified as a pseudogene. The CDR3 runs to 16 residues. The CDR3 nucleotides are TGTGCCAGCAGAGGGCCCCGGTGGCCCGACACCGGGGAGCTGTTTTTT. It encodes CASRGPRWPDTGELFF.

This chain connects TRBV10-1 to TRBJ1-2; D is perhaps TRBD1 (5 bases). V dropped 10 bases and J dropped 4 bases, with 19 bases sitting between them. Germline values: CDR1 WNHNN, CDR2 SYGVQD (reference sequence). The length of the CDR3 is 14 residues. CDR3 bases: TGCGCCAACCTAGGACATCCTGCCCTCTATGGCTACACCTTC. Amino acid sequence: CANLGHPALYGYTF.

The genes are TRBV18 and TRBJ1-2, with 7 bases matching TRBD1. The CDR3 is 18 residues long. The germline CDR1 and CDR2 sequences are KGHSH and LQKENI. Trimming at V came to 1 base and at J to 0 bases, leaving 11 bases not matched to a gene. CDR3: CASSPRGPGQTANYGYTF. The CDR3 DNA follows: TGTGCCAGCTCACCACGGGGGCCGGGACAGACAGCTAACTATGGCTACACCTTC.

The chain has TRBV10-1 and TRBJ1-2, with no clear D. V lost 4 bases, J lost 3 bases, and 9 bases lay in between. Germline V gene data show CDR1 as WNHNN and CDR2 as SYGVQD (reference sequence). The CDR3 is made up of 13 amino acids. In nucleotides, the CDR3 is TGCGCCAGCAGTGTCGGGAGGGACTATGGCTACACCTTC. Translating it yields CASSVGRDYGYTF.

This chain joins TRBV19 and TRBJ1-1; D call uncertain. The CDR3 runs 15 residues. Between the trimmed V and J ends, which lost 3 bases and 0 bases, there was a span of 11 bases. CDR1 and CDR2 (germline): LNHDA, SQIVND (reference sequence). CDR3 sequence (DNA): TGTGCCAGTAGTATCTACCCCCAGGTGAACACTGAAGCTTTCTTT. Protein product: CASSIYPQVNTEAFF.

V gene TRBV6-5 combines with J gene TRBJ1-1; 7 bases fit TRBD1. The trim removed 8 bases at V and 0 bases at J, leaving 6 bases unmatched. Germline V gene lookup returns CDR1 MNHEY and CDR2 SVGAGI. This CDR3 has 14 amino acids. The CDR3 bases are TGTGCCAGCTGGCCCACAGGGGTGAACACTGAAGCTTTCTTT. Translating it yields CASWPTGVNTEAFF.

V and J are TRBV12-5 and TRBJ2-7; 9 nucleotides agree with TRBD1. Per germline, CDR1 LGHNT and CDR2 FRNRAP. This CDR3 region has 13 residues. J was trimmed by 5 bases and V by 6 bases; bases with no gene match: 5. The CDR3 sequence: CASGTGQGNEQYF. In nucleotides, the CDR3 is TGTGCTAGTGGCACGGGACAGGGCAACGAGCAGTACTTC.

This sequence joins TRBV19 and TRBJ2-3, with D maybe TRBD1 (5 bases). The CDR3 totals 16 residues. Germline-derived CDR1 and CDR2 are LNHDA and SQIVND (reference sequence). Trimming cost V 5 bases and J 2 bases, with 17 bases left between them. The CDR3 nucleotides are TGTGCCAGTAGTCCCACAGGCGACCAAGTCACAGATACGCAGTATTTT. As protein: CASSPTGDQVTDTQYF. Full variable domain (remainder filled in from reference TRBV19 and TRBJ2-3): DGGITQSPKYLFRKEGQNVTLSCEQNLNHDAMYWYRQDPGQGLRLIYYSQIVNDFQKGDIAEGYSVSREKKESFPLTVTSAQKNPTAFYLCASSPTGDQVTDTQYFGPGTRLTVL.

The J gene is TRBJ1-1, the V gene TRBV15, with no clear D. Germline values: CDR1 LNHNV, CDR2 YYDKDF (reference sequence). Trimming shortened V by 4 bases and J by 1 base, and 13 bases separated the two germline ends. The CDR3 contains 15 residues. As DNA, the CDR3 is TGTGCCACCAGCATCTCAGGCGGAAGGAACACTGAAGCTTTCTTT. Residues: CATSISGGRNTEAFF. The whole variable domain, filled in from reference TRBV15 and TRBJ1-1, reads DAMVIQNPRYQVTQFGKPVTLSCSQTLNHNVMYWYQQKSSQAPKLLFHYYDKDFNNEADTPDNFQSRRPNTSFCFLDIRSPGLGDTAMYLCATSISGGRNTEAFFGQGTRLTVV.

The chain carries TRBV2 and TRBJ1-2; D is ambiguous. The CDR3 consists of 14 residues. V lost 2 bases, J lost 4 bases, and 11 bases lay in between. Germline values: CDR1 SNHLY, CDR2 FYNNEI. The CDR3 sequence is CASSEIRRSYGYTF. CDR3 sequence (DNA): TGTGCCAGCAGTGAAATAAGACGGAGCTATGGCTACACCTTC. Combining the CDR3 with reference TRBV2 and TRBJ1-2 gives the whole variable domain EPEVTQTPSHQVTQMGQEVILRCVPISNHLYFYWYRQILGQKVEFLVSFYNNEISEKSEIFDDQFSVERPDGSNFTLKIRSTKLEDSAMYFCASSEIRRSYGYTFGSGTRLTVV.

V and J are TRBV9 and TRBJ2-5, with 9 bases lining up with TRBD2. The CDR3 has 15 amino acids. The germline V gene has CDR1 SGDLS and CDR2 YYNGEE. V dropped 0 bases and J dropped 5; count of bases not matched to a gene: 5. The CDR3 region has the DNA TGTGCCAGCAGCGTAGCTAGCGGGGTGGAGGAGACCCAGTACTTC. Translation gives CASSVASGVEETQYF.

This chain connects TRBV29-1 to TRBJ2-5; no clear D. Germline assignment: CDR1 SQVTM and CDR2 ANQGSEA. The V gene lost 5 bases and the J gene lost 0 bases, with 7 bases spanning the gap. The CDR3 is made up of 12 amino acids. This CDR3 is CSVLPNQETQYF. CDR3 bases: TGCAGCGTTCTCCCCAACCAAGAGACCCAGTACTTC.

V is TRBV7-9 and J is TRBJ2-2, with D possibly being TRBD2 (5 bases). The CDR3 has 13 amino acids. Deletions cut 5 bases from V and 6 bases from J, with 10 bases between. Germline-derived CDR1 and CDR2 are SEHNR and FQNEAQ (reference sequence). In nucleotides, the CDR3 is TGTGCCAGCAGCCTCCCCGGGGCCGGGGAGCTGTTTTTT. It yields the protein CASSLPGAGELFF.

The chain has TRBV5-1 and TRBJ2-1, with 8 bases lining up with TRBD2. The CDR3 extends over 16 amino acids. V was clipped by 3 bases and J by 0 bases; unmatched bases: 5. CDR1 and CDR2 (germline): SGHRS, YFSETQ. The CDR3 protein is CASSSFSGNSYNEQFF. The CDR3 DNA sequence: TGCGCCAGCAGCTCATTTAGCGGGAACTCCTACAATGAGCAGTTCTTC.

The chain couples TRBV6-1 to TRBJ1-3; D is undetermined. Germline lookup yields CDR1 MNHNS and CDR2 SASEGT. The CDR3 loop spans 13 amino acids. Trimming removed 5 bases at V and 3 bases at J, with 8 bases between. CDR3 sequence: CASSPGRGNTIYF. The CDR3 bases are TGTGCCAGCAGTCCCGGACGTGGAAACACCATATATTTT.

The chain combines TRBV29-1 with TRBJ2-1; 11 bases are a match to TRBD1. The trim removed 6 bases at V and 8 bases at J, leaving 6 bases unmatched. The CDR3 contains 13 residues. Germline CDR1 and CDR2: SQVTM and ANQGSEA. The CDR3 spells CSVVGQGVDEQFF. The DNA for the CDR3 is TGCAGCGTGGTGGGACAGGGGGTCGATGAGCAGTTCTTC.

The genes are TRBV6-1 and TRBJ2-3; no definite D call. The CDR3 covers 13 residues. Germline CDR1 MNHNS, CDR2 SASEGT. V shed 0 bases and J shed 5 bases, with 6 bases lying between them. CDR3 bases: TGTGCCAGCAGTGAAGCGCGACGAGATACGCAGTATTTT. Amino acids: CASSEARRDTQYF.

This clone was seen a few times. The chain links TRBV10-3 to TRBJ1-5, with 7 bases lining up with TRBD1. V dropped 0 bases and J dropped 5; count of bases not matched to a gene: 7. From germline, CDR1 is ENHRY and CDR2 SYGVKD. The CDR3 totals 16 residues. The CDR3 DNA reads TGTGCCATCAGTGAGTCCAGACAGGGTGAGGATCAGCCCCAGCATTTT. This codes for CAISESRQGEDQPQHF.

This clone showed up just a few times. This sequence joins TRBV5-4 and TRBJ2-6; TRBD1 matches at 7 bases. Germline trimming cut 5 bases from V and 0 bases from J; bases unmatched to any gene: 5. The CDR3 is made up of 16 amino acids. Germline assignment: CDR1 SGHNT and CDR2 YYREEE (reference sequence). This CDR3 is CASSPGQHSGANVLTF. DNA of the CDR3: TGTGCCAGCAGTCCGGGACAGCACTCTGGGGCCAACGTCCTGACTTTC.

This chain connects TRBV11-2 to TRBJ2-1, with D perhaps matching TRBD2 (6 bases). This CDR3 contains 16 residues. CDR1 is SGHAT and CDR2 is FQNNGV in the germline V gene. The V and J ends lost 2 bases and 2 bases respectively, with 13 bases between them. CDR3 amino acids: CASSLHGAGPYNEQFF. CDR3 DNA sequence: TGTGCCAGCAGCTTACACGGCGCGGGACCCTACAATGAGCAGTTCTTC.

The CDR3 DNA sequence: TGTGCCAGCAGCCCCCAAGATCACAGGATGAACACTGAAGCTTTCTTT. This gives the protein CASSPQDHRMNTEAFF. The chain recombines TRBV9 with TRBJ1-1; D perhaps matches TRBD1 (5 bases). Germline V gene sequence: CDR1 SGDLS, CDR2 YYNGEE. With 4 bases removed from V and 0 bases from J, the gap between germline ends came to 16 bases. The CDR3 is 16 amino acids.